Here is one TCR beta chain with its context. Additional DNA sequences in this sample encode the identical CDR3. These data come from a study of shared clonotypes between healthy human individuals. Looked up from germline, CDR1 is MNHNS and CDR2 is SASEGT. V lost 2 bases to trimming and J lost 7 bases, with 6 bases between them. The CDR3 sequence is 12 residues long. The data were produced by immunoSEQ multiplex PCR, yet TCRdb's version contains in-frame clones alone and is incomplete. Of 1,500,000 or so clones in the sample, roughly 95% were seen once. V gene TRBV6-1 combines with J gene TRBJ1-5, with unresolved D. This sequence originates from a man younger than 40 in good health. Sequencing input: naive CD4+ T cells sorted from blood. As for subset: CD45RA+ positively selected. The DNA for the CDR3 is TGTGCCAGCAGTGAACCACCCCAGCCCCAGCATTTT. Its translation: CASSEPPQPQHF.